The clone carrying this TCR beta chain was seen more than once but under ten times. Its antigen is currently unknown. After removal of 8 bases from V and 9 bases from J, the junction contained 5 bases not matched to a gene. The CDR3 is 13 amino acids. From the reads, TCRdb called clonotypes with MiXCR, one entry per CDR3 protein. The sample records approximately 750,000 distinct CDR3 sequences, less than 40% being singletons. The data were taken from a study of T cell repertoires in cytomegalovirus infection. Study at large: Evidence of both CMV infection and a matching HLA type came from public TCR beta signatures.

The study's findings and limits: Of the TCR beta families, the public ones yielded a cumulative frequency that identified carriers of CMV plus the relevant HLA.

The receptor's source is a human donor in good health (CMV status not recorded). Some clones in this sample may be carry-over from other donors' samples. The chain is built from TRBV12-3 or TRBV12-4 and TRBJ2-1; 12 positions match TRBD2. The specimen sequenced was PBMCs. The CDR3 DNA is TGTGCCAGCTGGACTAGCGGGAATCTTGAGCAGTTCTTC. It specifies CASWTSGNLEQFF.